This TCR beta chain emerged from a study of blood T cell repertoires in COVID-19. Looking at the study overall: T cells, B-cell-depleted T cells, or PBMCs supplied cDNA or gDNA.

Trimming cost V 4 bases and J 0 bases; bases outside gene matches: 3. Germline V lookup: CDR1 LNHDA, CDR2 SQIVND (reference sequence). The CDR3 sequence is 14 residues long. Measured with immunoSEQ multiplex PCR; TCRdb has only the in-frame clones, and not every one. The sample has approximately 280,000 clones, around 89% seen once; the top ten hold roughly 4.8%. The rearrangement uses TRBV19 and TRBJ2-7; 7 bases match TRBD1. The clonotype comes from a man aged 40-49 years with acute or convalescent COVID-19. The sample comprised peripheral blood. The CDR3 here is CASSTWTGSYEQYF. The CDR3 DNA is TGTGCCAGTAGTACTTGGACAGGCTCCTACGAGCAGTACTTC.